This T cell receptor (beta chain) was recovered during a study of shared clonotypes between healthy human individuals. Background on the study: CD4 naive and CD4 memory each took three plates per donor, while CD8 naive took two and CD8 memory one.

Study-wide points: Unshared clonotypes carried lower generation probabilities than those common to all four donors. Rarefaction demonstrated incomplete sorted-subset sequencing despite large depth.

The ends lost 11 bases at V and 5 bases at J; junction bases unmatched: 15. In germline, CDR1 is MNHNY, CDR2 SVGAGI (reference sequence). The CDR3 extends over 15 amino acids. As to this clone: Its antigen is undetermined.

TCRdb's table, derived via immunoSEQ multiplex PCR, lists solely in-frame clones and lacks some. This table holds fewer than 1.6 million clones, around 98.5% found once. The donors, all of them Caucasian adults, lived in Nashville, Tennessee. Sequenced sample: naive CD4+ T cells sorted from blood. Subset meaning: CD45RA+ positively selected. The J gene is TRBJ1-5, the V gene TRBV6-6, with 7 bases that match TRBD1. This sequence was found in a man aged 30 to 45 in good health. CDR3 sequence reads: CAGSPTGRSDQPQHF. CDR3 DNA: TGTGCCGGCTCCCCGACAGGGAGGTCTGATCAGCCCCAGCATTTT.